This TCR beta chain stems from a study of shared clonotypes between healthy human individuals. Across the whole study: Per-donor plates numbered three CD4 naive, three CD4 memory, two CD8 naive and one CD8 memory.

Several immunoSEQ plates held equal portions of the genomic DNA taken from each subset. Methods used by the authors: Quality scores were absent from the junction-only immunoSEQ sequences, so filtering differed. Sequencing used immunoSEQ multiplex PCR; TCRdb keeps in-frame clones, though not all of them. The D gene and trimming were derived from the DNA, and the V and J assignments and clone size from that table. The data contain 1.5 million to 2.5 million clones, about 95% of them seen just once; the ten biggest clones take up more than 0.9%. Regarding this clone: Its target is not known. The same CDR3 also results from other DNA sequences found in this sample.

Study-level findings and limits: Compared with memory subsets, naive subsets generally had larger estimated richness.

The germline V and J ends were trimmed by 4 bases and 3 bases, with 10 bases remaining between them. The germline CDR1 and CDR2 sequences are LNHDA and SQIVND (reference sequence). The CDR3 sequence is 13 residues long. CD8 cells classed as naive were CD45RO-negative and positively selected for CCR7, excluding terminally differentiated effector memory CD45RA+ cells. The sequenced sample consisted of naive CD8+ T cells sorted from blood. This chain connects TRBV19 to TRBJ2-7; a possible D gene is TRBD1 (6 bases). This clonotype was obtained from a man aged 18 to 30 in good health. CDR3 in DNA: TGTGCCAGTAGTACAGGGGTAGGCTACGAGCAGTACTTC. It is translated as CASSTGVGYEQYF.